Sequencing of this T cell receptor beta chain was carried out in a study of T cell changes during pregnancy in multiple sclerosis. Assay: immunoSEQ multiplex PCR; the TCRdb copy retains only in-frame clones and omits some. The table includes roughly 42,000 clones, roughly nine tenths detected once. CDR1 is MNHNY and CDR2 is SVGAGI in the germline V gene (reference sequence). Trimming cost V 5 bases and J 2 bases, with 17 bases left between them. This CDR3 spans 16 amino acids. The chain is built from TRBV6-6 and TRBJ2-3; the D gene is possibly TRBD1 (6 bases). This material consisted of CD4+ T cells from peripheral blood mononuclear cells, taken before pregnancy. The TCR was taken from a female donor with multiple sclerosis, enrolled in a pregnancy study. The CDR3 bases are TGTGCCAGCAGTCAATCTGGGGGCGGCTCCACAGATACGCAGTATTTT. Protein: CASSQSGGGSTDTQYF.